This TCR beta chain was sequenced in a study of control samples from healthy donors and cancer patients. V lost 3 bases to trimming and J lost 0 bases, with 15 bases between them. The CDR3 runs to 17 residues. From germline, CDR1 is MNHNS and CDR2 SASEGT. The assay was immunoSEQ multiplex PCR, and TCRdb's table has in-frame clones only and misses some. The data hold 100,000 to 150,000 clones, with roughly 92% observed a single time. The V gene is TRBV6-1, the J gene TRBJ1-3, with D unresolved. Sequencing used blood. The sequence derives from a man between 18 and 35 years old in good health. CDR3 amino acids: CASSDRCAPSSGNTIYF. The CDR3 DNA follows: TGTGCCAGCAGTGACAGGTGTGCCCCGAGCTCTGGAAACACCATATATTTT.